This TCR beta chain was sequenced during a study of T-cell memory formation after mild COVID-19. Germline V gene data show CDR1 as SEHNR and CDR2 as FQNEAQ (reference sequence). V lost 4 bases, J lost 3 bases, and 11 bases lay in between. The length of the CDR3 is 14 residues. Each CDR3 protein is one row after TCRdb ran MiXCR on the 5' RACE reads. This table holds roughly 500,000 distinct CDR3 sequences, roughly 22% found once. This chain links TRBV7-9 with TRBJ2-3, with D perhaps being TRBD1 or TRBD2 (6 bases each). The receptor was isolated from an adult woman who had mild COVID-19 (a few samples of this study predate the infection). Cell type and time point are not known. Sequenced input: PBMCs or a T cell subset sorted from them (not recorded which). The CDR3 DNA reads as TGTGCCAGCAGCTCTTGGAGGGGGACAGATACGCAGTATTTT. Translated, it gives CASSSWRGTDTQYF.